In its sample, the clone carrying this TCR beta chain was seen a few times. Its matching antigen is unknown. There are 16 residues in the CDR3. V was clipped by 5 bases and J by 0 bases; unmatched bases: 7. The germline V gene encodes CDR1 MGHRA and CDR2 YSYEKL. TCRB transcripts that were expressed got sequenced, as all of the isolated RNA had been reverse transcribed. Some clones are missing from TCRdb's copy, which holds only in-frame ones; the method was immunoSEQ multiplex PCR. The sample lists 550,000 to 850,000 clones; around 15% were seen once. The source of the sample is a study of beta chain features in type 1 diabetes. Findings and caveats of the study: Type 1 diabetes patients had TCRB CDR3s that were shorter (moderately but significantly so) in all four CD4+ subsets.

This sequence joins TRBV4-1 and TRBJ2-7, with 10 bases that match TRBD2. The TCR was taken from a young man with type 1 diabetes. The sample consisted of naive CD4+ T cells from blood. CDR3 protein: CASSLERGGISYEQYF. Written as DNA, the CDR3 is TGCGCCAGCAGCTTAGAGCGGGGGGGTATCTCCTACGAGCAGTACTTC.